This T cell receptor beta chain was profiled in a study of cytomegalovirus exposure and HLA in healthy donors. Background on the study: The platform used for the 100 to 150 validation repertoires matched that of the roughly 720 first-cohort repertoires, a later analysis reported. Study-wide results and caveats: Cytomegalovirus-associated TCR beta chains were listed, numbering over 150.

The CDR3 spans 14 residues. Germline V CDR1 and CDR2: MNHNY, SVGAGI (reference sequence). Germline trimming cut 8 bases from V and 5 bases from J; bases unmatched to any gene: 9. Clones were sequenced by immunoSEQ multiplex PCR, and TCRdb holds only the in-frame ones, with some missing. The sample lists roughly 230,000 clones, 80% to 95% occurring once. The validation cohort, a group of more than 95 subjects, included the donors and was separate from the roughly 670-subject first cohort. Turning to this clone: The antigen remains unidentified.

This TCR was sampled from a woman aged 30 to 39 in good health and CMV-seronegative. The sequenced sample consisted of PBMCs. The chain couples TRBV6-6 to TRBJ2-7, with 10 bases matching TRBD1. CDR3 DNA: TGTGCCAGCGGGTTGACAGGGGGCAGGGACGAGCAGTACTTC. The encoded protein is CASGLTGGRDEQYF.